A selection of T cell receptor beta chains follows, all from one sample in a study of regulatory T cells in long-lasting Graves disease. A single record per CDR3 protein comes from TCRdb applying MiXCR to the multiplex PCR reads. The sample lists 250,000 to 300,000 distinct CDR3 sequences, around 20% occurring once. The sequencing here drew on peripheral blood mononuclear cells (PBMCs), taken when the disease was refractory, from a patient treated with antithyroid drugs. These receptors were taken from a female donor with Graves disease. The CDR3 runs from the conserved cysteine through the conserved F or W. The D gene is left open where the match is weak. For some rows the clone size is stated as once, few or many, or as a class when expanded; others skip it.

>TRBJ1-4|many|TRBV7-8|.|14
CASSLNRANEKLFF
TGTGCCAGCAGCTTAAACAGGGCCAATGAAAAACTGTTTTTT
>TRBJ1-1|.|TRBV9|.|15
CASSVVGGMNTEAFF
TGTGCCAGCAGCGTAGTTGGGGGGATGAACACTGAAGCTTTCTTT
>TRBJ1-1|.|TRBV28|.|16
CASSLIGARENTEAFF
TGTGCCAGCAGTTTAATAGGGGCACGGGAGAACACTGAAGCTTTCTTT
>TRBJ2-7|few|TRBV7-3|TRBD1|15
CASSKDRANFYEQYF
TGTGCCAGCAGCAAAGACAGGGCCAACTTCTACGAGCAGTACTTC
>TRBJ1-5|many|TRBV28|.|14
CASTPRWKDQPQHF
TGTGCCAGCACCCCCAGATGGAAAGATCAGCCCCAGCATTTT
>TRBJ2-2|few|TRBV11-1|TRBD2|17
CASSLGWIAGDTGELLF
TGTGCCAGCAGCTTAGGGTGGATAGCGGGAGACACCGGGGAGCTGCTTTTT
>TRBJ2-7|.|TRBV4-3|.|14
CASSQDRETYEQYF
TGCGCCAGCAGCCAAGATAGGGAAACCTACGAGCAGTACTTC
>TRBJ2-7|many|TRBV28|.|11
CASNSGLEQYF
TGTGCCAGCAACTCAGGGCTTGAGCAGTACTTC
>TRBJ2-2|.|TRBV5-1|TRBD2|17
CASSKSAGAAAAGELFF
TGCGCCAGCAGCAAGTCAGCGGGAGCCGCGGCCGCCGGGGAGCTGTTTTTT
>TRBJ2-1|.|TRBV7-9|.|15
CASSYPSSAVYEQFF
TGTGCCAGCAGCTACCCTAGCTCCGCAGTGTATGAGCAGTTCTTC
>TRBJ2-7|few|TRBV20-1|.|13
CSARTRGNYEQYF
TGCAGTGCTAGAACAAGGGGGAACTACGAGCAGTACTTC
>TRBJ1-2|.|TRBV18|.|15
CASSREQSLMYGYTF
TGTGCCAGCTCACGAGAGCAATCGCTGATGTATGGCTACACCTTC
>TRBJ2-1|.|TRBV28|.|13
CASEAISYNEQFF
TGTGCCAGCGAAGCCATCTCCTACAATGAGCAGTTCTTC
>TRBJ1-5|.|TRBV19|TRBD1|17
CASSTRDRAVGNQPQHF
TGTGCCAGTAGTACTCGGGACAGGGCGGTTGGCAATCAGCCCCAGCATTTT
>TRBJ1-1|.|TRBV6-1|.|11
CASSRGLEAFF
TGTGCCAGCAGTCGGGGGCTAGAAGCTTTCTTT
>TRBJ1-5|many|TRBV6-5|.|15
CASSYSNVGNQPQHF
TGTGCCAGCAGTTACTCGAATGTGGGGAATCAGCCCCAGCATTTT
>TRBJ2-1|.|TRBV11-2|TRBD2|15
CASSFQRERVNEQFF
TGTGCCAGCAGCTTCCAGCGGGAGAGGGTCAATGAGCAGTTCTTC